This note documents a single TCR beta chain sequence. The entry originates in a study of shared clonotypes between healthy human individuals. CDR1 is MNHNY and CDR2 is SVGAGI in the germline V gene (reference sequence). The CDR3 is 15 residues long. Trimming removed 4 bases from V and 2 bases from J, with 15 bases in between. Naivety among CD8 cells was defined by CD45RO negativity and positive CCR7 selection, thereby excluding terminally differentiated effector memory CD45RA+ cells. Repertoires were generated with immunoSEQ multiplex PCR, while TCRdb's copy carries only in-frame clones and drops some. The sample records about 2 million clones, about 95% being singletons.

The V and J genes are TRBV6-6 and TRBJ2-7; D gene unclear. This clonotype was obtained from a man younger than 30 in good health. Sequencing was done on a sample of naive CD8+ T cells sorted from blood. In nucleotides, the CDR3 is TGTGCCAGCAGTTTCTCCGGCGCGACCACCTACGAGCAGTACTTC. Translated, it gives CASSFSGATTYEQYF.